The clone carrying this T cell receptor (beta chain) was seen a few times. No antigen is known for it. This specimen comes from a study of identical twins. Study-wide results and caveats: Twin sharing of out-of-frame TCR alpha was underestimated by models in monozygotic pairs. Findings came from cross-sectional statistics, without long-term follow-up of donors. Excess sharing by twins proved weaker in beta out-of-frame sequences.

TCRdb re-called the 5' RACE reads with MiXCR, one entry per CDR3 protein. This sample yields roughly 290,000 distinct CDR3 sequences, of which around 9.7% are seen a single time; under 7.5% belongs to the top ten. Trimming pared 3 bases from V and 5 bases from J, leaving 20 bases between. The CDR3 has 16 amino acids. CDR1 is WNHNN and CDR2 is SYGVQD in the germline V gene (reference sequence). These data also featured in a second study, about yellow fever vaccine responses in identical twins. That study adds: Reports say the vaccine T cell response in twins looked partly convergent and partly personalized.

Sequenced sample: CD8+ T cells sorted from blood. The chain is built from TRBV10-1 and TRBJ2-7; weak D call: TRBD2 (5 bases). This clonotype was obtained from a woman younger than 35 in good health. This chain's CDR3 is CASSEKVEVGGHEQYF. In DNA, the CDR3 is TGCGCCAGCAGTGAAAAGGTGGAGGTCGGCGGGCACGAGCAGTACTTC.